This T cell receptor beta chain was found in a study of T cell responses to AZD1222 COVID-19 vaccine. The CDR3 sequence is 16 residues long. V lost 6 bases and J lost 4; bases outside the gene matches: 9. Germline CDR1 MDHEN, CDR2 SYDVKM. Findings of the study overall: Recipients of two AZD1222 doses showed rising Spike-specific TCR breadth and depth. Repertoires in all cases were sampled only once the peak T cell response had passed. Possibly, clonal diversity was underestimated; donors were largely white British and included more females. Seropositive status at baseline applied to only 6 or 7 AZD1222 recipients.

The repertoire was sequenced with immunoSEQ multiplex PCR; TCRdb's copy has only in-frame clones and lacks some. Of about 140,000 clones listed, over 90% were seen once; the top ten hold over 0.85%. In regard to this clone: Its matching antigen is unknown.

The source material was peripheral blood, sampled on day 0 of MenACWY control vaccination. The TCR comes from an adult in good health. The genes are TRBV28 and TRBJ2-3; TRBD2 agrees at 11 bases. CDR3 in amino acids: CASSLPGTSGSDTQYF. CDR3 in DNA: TGTGCCAGCAGCCTACCCGGGACTAGCGGTTCAGATACGCAGTATTTT. The complete variable domain, with remaining parts taken from reference TRBV28 and TRBJ2-3, reads DVKVTQSSRYLVKRTGEKVFLECVQDMDHENMFWYRQDPGLGLRLIYFSYDVKMKEKGDIPEGYSVSREKKERFSLILESASTNQTSMYLCASSLPGTSGSDTQYFGPGTRLTVL.